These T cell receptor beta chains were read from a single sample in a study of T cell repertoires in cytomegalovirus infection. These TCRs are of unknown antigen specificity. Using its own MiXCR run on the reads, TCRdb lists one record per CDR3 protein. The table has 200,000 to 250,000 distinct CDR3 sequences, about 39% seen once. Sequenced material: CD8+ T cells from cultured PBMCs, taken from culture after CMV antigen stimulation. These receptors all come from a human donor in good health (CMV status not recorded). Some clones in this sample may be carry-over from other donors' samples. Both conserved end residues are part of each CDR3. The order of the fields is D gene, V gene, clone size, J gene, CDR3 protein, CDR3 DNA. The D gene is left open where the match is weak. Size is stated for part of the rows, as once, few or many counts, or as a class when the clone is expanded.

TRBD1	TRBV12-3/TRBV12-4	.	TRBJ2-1	CASSLGRGFNEQFF	TGTGCCAGCAGTTTGGGCAGGGGGTTCAATGAGCAGTTCTTC
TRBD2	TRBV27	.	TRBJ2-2	CASRRAGEGIGELFF	TGTGCCAGCAGACGGGCCGGGGAGGGTATCGGGGAGCTGTTTTTT
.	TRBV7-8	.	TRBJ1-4	CASSLDRSNGKLFF	TGTGCCAGCAGTCTAGACAGGAGTAATGGAAAACTGTTTTTT
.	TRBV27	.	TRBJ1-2	CASMGDTAYGYTF	TGTGCCAGCATGGGGGATACAGCCTATGGCTACACCTTC
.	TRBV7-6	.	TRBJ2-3	CASSYPVVHTQYF	TGTGCCAGCAGCTATCCGGTGGTCCATACGCAGTATTTT
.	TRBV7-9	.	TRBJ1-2	CASSLVVTMTSVGYGYTF	TGTGCCAGCAGCTTAGTCGTGACAATGACCAGCGTGGGGTATGGCTACACCTTC
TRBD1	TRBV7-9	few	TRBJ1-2	CASSAPDRVPGYTF	TGTGCCAGCAGCGCGCCCGACAGGGTACCTGGCTACACCTTC
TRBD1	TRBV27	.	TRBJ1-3	CASRDRGLGNTIYF	TGTGCCAGCAGGGACAGGGGGCTTGGAAACACCATATATTTT
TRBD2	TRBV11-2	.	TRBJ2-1	CASSLSTSGTYNEQFF	TGTGCCAGCAGCTTATCGACTAGCGGGACCTACAATGAGCAGTTCTTC
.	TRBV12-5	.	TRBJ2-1	CASASPNEQFF	TGTGCTAGTGCCTCCCCCAATGAGCAGTTCTTC
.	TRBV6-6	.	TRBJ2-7	CASSDPGSSSSYEQYF	TGTGCCAGCAGTGACCCGGGCAGCTCAAGCTCCTACGAGCAGTACTTC
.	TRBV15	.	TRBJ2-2	CATSRDYVGVSTGELFF	TGTGCCACCAGCAGAGATTATGTAGGAGTGAGCACCGGGGAGCTGTTTTTT
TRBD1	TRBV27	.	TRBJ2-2	CASSSIRTGLNTGELFF	TGTGCCAGCAGTTCGATCCGGACAGGGTTAAACACCGGGGAGCTGTTTTTT
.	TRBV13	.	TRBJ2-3	CASSLVSSNRLGTSTDTQYF	TGTGCCAGCAGCTTAGTATCCTCGAACCGACTGGGAACTAGCACAGATACGCAGTATTTT
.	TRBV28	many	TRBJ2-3	CASSHPGLQKDTQYF	TGTGCCAGCAGCCACCCGGGTCTCCAGAAAGATACGCAGTATTTT
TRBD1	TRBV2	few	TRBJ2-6	CASRRGTGLSGANVLTF	TGTGCCAGCAGGAGGGGGACAGGTCTCTCTGGGGCCAACGTCCTGACTTTC
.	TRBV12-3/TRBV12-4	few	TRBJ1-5	CASTFRLAGVNQPQHF	TGTGCCAGCACCTTTCGATTGGCAGGGGTCAATCAGCCCCAGCATTTT